The clone carrying this T cell receptor beta chain appeared a few times. The germline V and J ends were trimmed by 0 bases and 14 bases, with 20 bases remaining between them. The CDR3 runs 16 residues. The V gene's germline CDR1 is MNHEY and CDR2 SVGAGI. Generated by immunoSEQ multiplex PCR, the TCRdb table keeps only in-frame clones and is missing some. The sample has nearly 200,000 clones, roughly 86% seen once; the top ten hold 4.5% to 5.5%. These data originate in a study of blood T cell repertoires in COVID-19. J is TRBJ1-6 and V is TRBV6-5, with D possibly matching TRBD1 (6 bases). The receptor comes from a woman in her seventies with active or convalescent COVID-19. Sequenced sample: peripheral blood. In DNA form, the CDR3 reads TGTGCCAGCAGTTACTCAGCAGGGGCCGGTTCTAAGGCCCTCCACTTT. Translating it yields CASSYSAGAGSKALHF.